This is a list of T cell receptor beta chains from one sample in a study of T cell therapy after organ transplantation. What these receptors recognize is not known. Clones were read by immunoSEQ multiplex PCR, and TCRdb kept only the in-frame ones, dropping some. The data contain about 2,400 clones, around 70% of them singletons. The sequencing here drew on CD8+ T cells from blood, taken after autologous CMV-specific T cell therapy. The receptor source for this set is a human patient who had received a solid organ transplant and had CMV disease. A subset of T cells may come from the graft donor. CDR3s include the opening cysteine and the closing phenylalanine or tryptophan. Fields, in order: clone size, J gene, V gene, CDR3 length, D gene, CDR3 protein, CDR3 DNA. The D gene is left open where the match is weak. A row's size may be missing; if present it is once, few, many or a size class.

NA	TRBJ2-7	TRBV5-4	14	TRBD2	CASSHGEGNYEQYF	TGCGCCAGCAGCCATGGGGAGGGGAACTACGAGCAGTACTTC
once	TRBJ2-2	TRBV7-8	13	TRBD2	CASSFIAGRELFF	TGTGCCAGCAGCTTCATAGCGGGGCGGGAGCTGTTTTTT
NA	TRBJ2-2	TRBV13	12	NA	CASSWGTGELFF	TGTGCCAGCAGCTGGGGGACCGGGGAGCTGTTTTTT
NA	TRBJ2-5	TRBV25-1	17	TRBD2	CASSEWASGNFQETQYF	TGTGCCAGCAGTGAATGGGCTAGCGGGAATTTCCAAGAGACCCAGTACTTC
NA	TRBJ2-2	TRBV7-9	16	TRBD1	CASSPRTGPNTGELFF	TGTGCCAGCAGCCCAAGGACAGGGCCGAACACCGGGGAGCTGTTTTTT
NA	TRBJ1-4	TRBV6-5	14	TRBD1	CASSYSGGNEKLFF	TGTGCCAGCAGTTACTCAGGGGGCAATGAAAAACTGTTTTTT
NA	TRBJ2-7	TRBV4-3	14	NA	CASSQDVGTYEQYF	TGCGCCAGCAGCCAAGATGTCGGTACCTACGAGCAGTACTTC
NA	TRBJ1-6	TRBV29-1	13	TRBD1	CSVRDRVDSPLHF	TGCAGCGTTAGGGACAGGGTTGATTCACCCCTCCACTTT
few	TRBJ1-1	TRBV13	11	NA	CASSLTAEAFF	TGTGCCAGCAGCTTGACTGCTGAAGCTTTCTTT
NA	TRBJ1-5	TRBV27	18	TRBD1	CASAPQRDRGYSNQPQHF	TGTGCCAGCGCCCCCCAGCGGGACAGGGGATACAGCAATCAGCCCCAGCATTTT
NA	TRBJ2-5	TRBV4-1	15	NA	CASSQDFGGEETQYF	TGCGCCAGCAGCCAAGATTTCGGCGGAGAAGAGACCCAGTACTTC
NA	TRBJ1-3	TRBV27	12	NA	CASGPSGNTIYF	TGTGCCAGCGGACCATCCGGAAACACCATATATTTT
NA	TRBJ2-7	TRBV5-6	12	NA	CASSPGGSEQYF	TGTGCCAGCAGCCCCGGGGGTTCCGAGCAGTACTTC
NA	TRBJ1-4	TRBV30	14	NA	CAWPPGKTNEKLFF	TGTGCCTGGCCGCCGGGAAAGACTAATGAAAAACTGTTTTTT
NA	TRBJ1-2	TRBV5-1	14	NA	CASSRGRENYGYTF	TGCGCCAGCAGTAGGGGCAGGGAAAACTATGGCTACACCTTC
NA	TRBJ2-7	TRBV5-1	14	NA	CASSLSTDSYEQYF	TGCGCCAGCAGCTTGAGTACGGACTCCTACGAGCAGTACTTC
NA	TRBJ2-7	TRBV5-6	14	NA	CASSFRDNIDEQYF	TGTGCCAGCAGCTTCCGGGACAATATCGACGAGCAGTACTTC
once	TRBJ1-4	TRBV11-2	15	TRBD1	CASSPGDRGDEKLFF	TGTGCCAGCAGCCCGGGGGACAGGGGAGATGAAAAACTGTTTTTT
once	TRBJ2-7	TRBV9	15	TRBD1	CASSVTGTGGLEQYF	TGTGCCAGCAGCGTTACCGGGACAGGGGGCCTCGAGCAGTACTTC
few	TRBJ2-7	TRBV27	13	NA	CASSPTYSYEQYF	TGTGCCAGCAGTCCAACCTACTCCTACGAGCAGTACTTC
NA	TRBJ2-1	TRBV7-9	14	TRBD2	CASSQRSGRGEQFF	TGCGCCAGCAGCCAACGTAGCGGGAGGGGTGAGCAGTTCTTC
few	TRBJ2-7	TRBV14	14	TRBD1	CASRSTGELYEQYF	TGTGCCAGCAGATCAACAGGGGAGCTTTACGAGCAGTACTTC
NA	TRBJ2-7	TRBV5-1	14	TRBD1	CASSERQGLYEQYF	TGCGCCAGCAGCGAACGACAGGGTCTCTACGAGCAGTACTTC
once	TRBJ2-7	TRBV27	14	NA	CASSPTTGIVEQYF	TGTGCCAGCAGTCCAACTACAGGGATAGTGGAGCAGTACTTC
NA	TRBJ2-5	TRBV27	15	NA	CASSLSSGERETQYF	TGTGCCAGCAGTTTATCTTCCGGGGAGAGAGAGACCCAGTACTTC
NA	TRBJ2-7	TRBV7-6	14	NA	CASSLWAAPYEQYF	TGTGCCAGCAGCTTGTGGGCGGCCCCTTACGAGCAGTACTTC
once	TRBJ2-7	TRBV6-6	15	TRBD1	CASSHPGTGGSEQYF	TGTGCCAGCAGCCACCCCGGGACAGGGGGGTCCGAGCAGTACTTC
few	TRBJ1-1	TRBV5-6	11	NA	CASRSGIEAFF	TGTGCCAGCAGATCGGGAATTGAAGCTTTCTTT